The present T cell receptor beta chain was sequenced within a study of vaccination and CD4 T cells after COVID-19. Across the study: Post-vaccine sampling followed dose two by a median roughly 74 days (range 14 to 241).

About this clonotype: Its specificity is not known.

V was trimmed by 3 bases and J by 2 bases, leaving 14 bases between them. The CDR3 runs 15 residues. Germline-derived CDR1 and CDR2 are SGHRS and YFSETQ. Sequencing of the DNA from cultured CD4+ T cells was carried out with the Oncomine TCR Beta short-read assay. MiXCR was run by TCRdb on the PCR reads, yielding one entry per CDR3 protein. The top ten hold 15% to 20% of the sample, which has 13,000 to 15,000 distinct CDR3 sequences, roughly 29% seen once. Treatment defined: approximately 9-day PBMC culture with coronavirus spike peptide pools or control peptides (ViraFEST assay). For ViraFEST, peptide pools expanded antigen-specific T cells, after which the TCRs were sequenced.

V gene TRBV5-1 combines with J gene TRBJ1-2; D is possibly TRBD1 (6 bases). The sequenced sample was CD4+ T cells from blood, cultured in vitro, obtained before SARS-CoV-2 vaccination. This clonotype was sampled from a human donor who received a COVID-19 vaccine. CDR3 in amino acids: CASSSAVGGNYGYTF. CDR3 nucleotide sequence: TGCGCCAGCAGCTCGGCGGTGGGGGGCAACTATGGCTACACCTTC. Full variable domain (outside the CDR3, taken from reference TRBV5-1 and TRBJ1-2): KAGVTQTPRYLIKTRGQQVTLSCSPISGHRSVSWYQQTPGQGLQFLFEYFSETQRNKGNFPGRFSGRQFSNSRSEMNVSTLELGDSALYLCASSSAVGGNYGYTFGSGTRLTVV.